This TCR beta chain comes out of a study of T cells after yellow fever vaccination. 5'RACE template switching added a universal primer site and UMIs to TCR cDNA. Each CDR3 protein gets one entry after TCRdb re-called the 5' RACE reads with MiXCR. The data contain some 120,000 distinct CDR3 sequences, roughly 8.4% of them singletons. Findings and limits, study-wide: A secondary response was less intense yet reached its peak sooner, at day 5 versus 15. FACS-sorted repertoires could harbor abundant contaminating bulk-population clonotypes. Overall, a small share of clonotypes was seen in both CD4 and CD8 compartments.

The CDR3 totals 12 residues. The V gene lost 7 bases and the J gene lost 7 bases, with 14 bases spanning the gap. The germline V gene encodes CDR1 SQVTM and CDR2 ANQGSEA. This clonotype has at least ten counts. Its cognate antigen is unknown. The chain employs TRBV29-1 and TRBJ2-1, with D perhaps TRBD2 (6 bases). This clonotype was obtained from a young man who received the YFV17D yellow fever vaccine. The sequenced sample was CD8+ T cells sorted from PBMCs, obtained 45 days after the yellow fever booster vaccination. The CDR3 nucleotides read TGCAGCGGACTAGGGAACCTAAATGAGCAGTTCTTC. Translation gives CSGLGNLNEQFF.